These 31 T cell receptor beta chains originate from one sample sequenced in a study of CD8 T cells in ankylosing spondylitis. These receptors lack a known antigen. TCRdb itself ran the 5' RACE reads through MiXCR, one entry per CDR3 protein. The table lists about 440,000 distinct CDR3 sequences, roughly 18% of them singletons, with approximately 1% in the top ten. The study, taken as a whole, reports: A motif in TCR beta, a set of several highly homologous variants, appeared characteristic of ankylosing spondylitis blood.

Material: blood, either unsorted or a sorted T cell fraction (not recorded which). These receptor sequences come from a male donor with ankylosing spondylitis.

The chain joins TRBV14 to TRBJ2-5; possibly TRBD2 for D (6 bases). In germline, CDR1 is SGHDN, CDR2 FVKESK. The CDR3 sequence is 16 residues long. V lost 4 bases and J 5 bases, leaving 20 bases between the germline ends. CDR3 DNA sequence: TGTGCCAGCAGCCGCAGTCCCGGGAGCTTTGGGGAGACCCAGTACTTC. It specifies CASSRSPGSFGETQYF.

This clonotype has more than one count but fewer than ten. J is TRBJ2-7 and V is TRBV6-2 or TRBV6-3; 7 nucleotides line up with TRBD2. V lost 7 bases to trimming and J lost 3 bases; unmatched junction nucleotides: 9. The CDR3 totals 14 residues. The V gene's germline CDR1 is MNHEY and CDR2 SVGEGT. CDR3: CASIPAGRGYEQYF. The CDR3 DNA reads TGTGCCAGCATTCCAGCGGGGAGGGGCTACGAGCAGTACTTC.

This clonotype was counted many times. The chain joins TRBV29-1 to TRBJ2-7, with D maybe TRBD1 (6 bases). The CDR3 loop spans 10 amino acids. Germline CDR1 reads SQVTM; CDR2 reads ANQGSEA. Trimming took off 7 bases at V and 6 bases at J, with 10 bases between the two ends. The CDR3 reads CSATGREQYF. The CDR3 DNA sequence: TGCAGCGCCACAGGGCGCGAGCAGTACTTC.

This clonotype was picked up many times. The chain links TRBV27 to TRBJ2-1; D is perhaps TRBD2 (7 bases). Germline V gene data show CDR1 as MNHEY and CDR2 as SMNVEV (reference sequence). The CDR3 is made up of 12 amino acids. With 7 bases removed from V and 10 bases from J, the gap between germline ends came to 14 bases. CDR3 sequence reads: CASTPRGGEQFF. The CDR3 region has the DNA TGTGCCAGCACCCCAAGGGGGGGGGAGCAGTTCTTC.

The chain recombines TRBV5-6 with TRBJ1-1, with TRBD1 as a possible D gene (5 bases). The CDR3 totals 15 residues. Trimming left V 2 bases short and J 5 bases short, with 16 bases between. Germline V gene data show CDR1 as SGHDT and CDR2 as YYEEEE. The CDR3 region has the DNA TGTGCCAGCAGCTTACGAACGGCCGGGGGAACTGAAGCTTTCTTT. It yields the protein CASSLRTAGGTEAFF. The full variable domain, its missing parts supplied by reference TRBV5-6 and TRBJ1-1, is DAGVTQSPTHLIKTRGQQVTLRCSPKSGHDTVSWYQQALGQGPQFIFQYYEEEERQRGNFPDRFSGHQFPNYSSELNVNALLLGDSALYLCASSLRTAGGTEAFFGQGTRLTVV.

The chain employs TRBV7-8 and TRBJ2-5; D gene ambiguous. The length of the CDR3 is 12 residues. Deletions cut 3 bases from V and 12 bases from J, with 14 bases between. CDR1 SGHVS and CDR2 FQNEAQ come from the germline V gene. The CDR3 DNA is TGTGCCAGCAGCTTGAGAGTGTCGGCGGAGTACTTC. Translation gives CASSLRVSAEYF. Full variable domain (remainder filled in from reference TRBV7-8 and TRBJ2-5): GAGVSQSPRYKVAKRGQDVALRCDPISGHVSLFWYQQALGQGPEFLTYFQNEAQLDKSGLPSDRFFAERPEGSVSTLKIQRTQQEDSAVYLCASSLRVSAEYFGPGTRLLVL.

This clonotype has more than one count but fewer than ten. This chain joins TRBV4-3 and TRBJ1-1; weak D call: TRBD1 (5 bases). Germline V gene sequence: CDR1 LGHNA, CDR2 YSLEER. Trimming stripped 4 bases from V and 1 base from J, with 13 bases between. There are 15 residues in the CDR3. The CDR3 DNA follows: TGCGCCAGCAGCCGAAGCAGCGGGGGGAACACTGAAGCTTTCTTT. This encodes CASSRSSGGNTEAFF.

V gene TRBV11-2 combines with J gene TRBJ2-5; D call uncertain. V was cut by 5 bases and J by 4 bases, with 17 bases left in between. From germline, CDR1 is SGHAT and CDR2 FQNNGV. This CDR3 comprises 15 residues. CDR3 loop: CASSPLKKPGETQYF. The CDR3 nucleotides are TGTGCCAGCAGCCCCTTAAAGAAGCCCGGAGAGACCCAGTACTTC.

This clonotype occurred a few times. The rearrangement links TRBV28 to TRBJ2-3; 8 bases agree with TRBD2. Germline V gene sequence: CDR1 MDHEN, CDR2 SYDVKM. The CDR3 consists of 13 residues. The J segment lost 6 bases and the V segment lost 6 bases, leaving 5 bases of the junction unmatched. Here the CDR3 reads CASRPGGPDTQYF. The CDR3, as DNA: TGTGCCAGCAGGCCGGGAGGGCCGGATACGCAGTATTTT.

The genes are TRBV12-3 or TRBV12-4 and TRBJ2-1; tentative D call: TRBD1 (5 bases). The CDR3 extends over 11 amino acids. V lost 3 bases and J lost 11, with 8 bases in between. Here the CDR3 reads CASSFGHQQFF. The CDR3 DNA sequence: TGTGCCAGCAGTTTCGGACACCAGCAGTTCTTC.

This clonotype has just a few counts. Here the CDR3 reads CASSLFVAGVNEQFF. The CDR3 DNA is TGTGCCAGCAGTTTATTTGTAGCGGGAGTCAATGAGCAGTTCTTC. The rearrangement uses TRBV12-3 or TRBV12-4 and TRBJ2-1, with 9 bases lining up with TRBD2. There are 15 residues in the CDR3. V lost 2 bases, J lost 6 bases, and 5 bases stayed unmatched.

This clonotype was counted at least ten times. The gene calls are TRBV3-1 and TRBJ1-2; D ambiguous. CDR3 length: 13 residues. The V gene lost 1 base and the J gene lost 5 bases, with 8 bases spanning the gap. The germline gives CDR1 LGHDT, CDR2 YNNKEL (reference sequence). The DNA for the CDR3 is TGTGCCAGCAGCCAAGGTTCCGCGTATGGCTACACCTTC. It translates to CASSQGSAYGYTF.

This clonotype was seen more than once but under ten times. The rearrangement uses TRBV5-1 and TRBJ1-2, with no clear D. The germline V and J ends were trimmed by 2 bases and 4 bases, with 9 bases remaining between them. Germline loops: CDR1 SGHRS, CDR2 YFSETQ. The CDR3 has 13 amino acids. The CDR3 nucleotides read TGCGCCAGCAGCTTTGGCGATACCTATGGCTACACCTTC. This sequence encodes CASSFGDTYGYTF.

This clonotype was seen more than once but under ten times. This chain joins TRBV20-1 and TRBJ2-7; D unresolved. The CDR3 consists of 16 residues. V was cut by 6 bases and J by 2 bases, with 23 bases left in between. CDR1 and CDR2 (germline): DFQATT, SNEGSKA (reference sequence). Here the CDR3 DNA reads TGCAGTGCCAGTTTACCCCCGGGTCTTAGAACCTACGAGCAGTACTTC. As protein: CSASLPPGLRTYEQYF.

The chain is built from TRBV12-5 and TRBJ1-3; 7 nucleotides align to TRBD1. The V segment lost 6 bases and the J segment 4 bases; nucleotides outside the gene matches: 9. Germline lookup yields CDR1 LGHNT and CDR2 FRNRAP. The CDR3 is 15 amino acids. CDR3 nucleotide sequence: TGTGCTAGTGGGAGAGGGGGCACGGGGGGAAACACCATATATTTT. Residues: CASGRGGTGGNTIYF.

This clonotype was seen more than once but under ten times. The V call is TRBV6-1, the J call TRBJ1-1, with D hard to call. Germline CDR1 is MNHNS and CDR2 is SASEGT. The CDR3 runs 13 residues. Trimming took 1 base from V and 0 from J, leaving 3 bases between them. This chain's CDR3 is CASSEVMNTEAFF. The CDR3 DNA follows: TGTGCCAGCAGTGAAGTCATGAACACTGAAGCTTTCTTT.

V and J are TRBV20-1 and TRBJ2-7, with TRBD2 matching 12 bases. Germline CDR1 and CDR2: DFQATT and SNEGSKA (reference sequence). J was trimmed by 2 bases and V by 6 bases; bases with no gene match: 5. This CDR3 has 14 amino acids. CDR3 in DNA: TGCAGTGCCAGACGGACTAGCGGGACCTACGAGCAGTACTTC. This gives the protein CSARRTSGTYEQYF.

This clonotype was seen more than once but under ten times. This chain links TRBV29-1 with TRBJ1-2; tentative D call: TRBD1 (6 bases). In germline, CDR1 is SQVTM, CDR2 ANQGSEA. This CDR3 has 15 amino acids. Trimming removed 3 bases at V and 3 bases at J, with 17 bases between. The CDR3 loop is CSVDLRDTHDYGYTF. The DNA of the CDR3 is TGCAGCGTTGACTTACGGGACACCCATGACTATGGCTACACCTTC.

CDR3 nucleotide sequence: TGCAGTGCTAGAGTTACCCCAGGGAGGAACACTGAAGCTTTCTTT. Protein sequence: CSARVTPGRNTEAFF. This rearrangement joins TRBV20-1 to TRBJ1-1, with D perhaps matching TRBD1 (5 bases). The CDR3 sequence is 15 residues long. CDR1 and CDR2 (germline): DFQATT, SNEGSKA (reference sequence). V shed 1 base and J shed 1 base, with 13 bases lying between them.

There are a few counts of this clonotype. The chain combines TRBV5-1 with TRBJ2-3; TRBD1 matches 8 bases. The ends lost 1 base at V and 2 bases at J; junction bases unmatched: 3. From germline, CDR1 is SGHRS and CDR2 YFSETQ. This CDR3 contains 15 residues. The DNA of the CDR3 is TGCGCCAGCAGCTTGAGGACAGGGTCCACAGATACGCAGTATTTT. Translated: CASSLRTGSTDTQYF.

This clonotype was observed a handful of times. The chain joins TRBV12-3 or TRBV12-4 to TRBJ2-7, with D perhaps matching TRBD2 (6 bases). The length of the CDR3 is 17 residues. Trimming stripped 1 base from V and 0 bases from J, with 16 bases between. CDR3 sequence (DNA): TGTGCCAGCAGTTTAGGAAGGGGAGCGGGCAGCTCCTACGAGCAGTACTTC. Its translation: CASSLGRGAGSSYEQYF.

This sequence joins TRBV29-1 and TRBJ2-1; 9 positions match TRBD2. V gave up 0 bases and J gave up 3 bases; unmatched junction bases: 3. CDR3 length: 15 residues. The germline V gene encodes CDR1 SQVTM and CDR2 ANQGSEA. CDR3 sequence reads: CSVEEWTSDYNEQFF. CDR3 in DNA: TGCAGCGTTGAAGAATGGACTAGCGACTACAATGAGCAGTTCTTC.

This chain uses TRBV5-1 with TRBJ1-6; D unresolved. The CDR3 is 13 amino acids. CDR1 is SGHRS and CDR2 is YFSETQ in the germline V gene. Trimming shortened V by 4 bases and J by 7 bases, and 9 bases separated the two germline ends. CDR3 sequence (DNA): TGCGCCAGCAGCACGGGTCTAAATTCACCCCTCCACTTT. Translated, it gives CASSTGLNSPLHF. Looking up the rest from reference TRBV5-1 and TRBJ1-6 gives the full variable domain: KAGVTQTPRYLIKTRGQQVTLSCSPISGHRSVSWYQQTPGQGLQFLFEYFSETQRNKGNFPGRFSGRQFSNSRSEMNVSTLELGDSALYLCASSTGLNSPLHFGNGTRLTVT.

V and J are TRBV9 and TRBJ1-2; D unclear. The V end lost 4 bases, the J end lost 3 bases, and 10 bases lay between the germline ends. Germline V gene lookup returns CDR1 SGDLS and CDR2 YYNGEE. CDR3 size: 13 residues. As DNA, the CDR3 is TGTGCCAGCAGCCGTTCTGGTGACTATGGCTACACCTTC. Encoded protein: CASSRSGDYGYTF.

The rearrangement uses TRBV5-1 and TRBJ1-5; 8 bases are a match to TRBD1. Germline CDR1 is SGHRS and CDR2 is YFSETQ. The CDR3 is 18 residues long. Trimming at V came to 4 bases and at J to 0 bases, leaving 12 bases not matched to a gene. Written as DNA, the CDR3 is TGCGCCAGCAGCCCCGGACAGGGTGCCCCAAATAGCAATCAGCCCCAGCATTTT. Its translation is CASSPGQGAPNSNQPQHF.

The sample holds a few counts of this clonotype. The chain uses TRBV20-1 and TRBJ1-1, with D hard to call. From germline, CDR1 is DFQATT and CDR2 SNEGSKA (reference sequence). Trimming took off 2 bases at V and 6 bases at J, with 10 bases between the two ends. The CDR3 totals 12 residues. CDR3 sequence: CSARSELAEAFF. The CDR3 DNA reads TGCAGTGCTAGAAGTGAACTGGCTGAAGCTTTCTTT.

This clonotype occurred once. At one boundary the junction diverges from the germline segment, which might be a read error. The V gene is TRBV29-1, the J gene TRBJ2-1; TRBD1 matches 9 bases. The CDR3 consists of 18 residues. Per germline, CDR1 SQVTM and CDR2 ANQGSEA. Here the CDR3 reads CSVEGVDRGRGSYNEEFF. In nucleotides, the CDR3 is TGCAGCGTTGAAGGAGTGGACAGGGGCAGGGGCTCCTACAATGAGGAGTTCTTC.

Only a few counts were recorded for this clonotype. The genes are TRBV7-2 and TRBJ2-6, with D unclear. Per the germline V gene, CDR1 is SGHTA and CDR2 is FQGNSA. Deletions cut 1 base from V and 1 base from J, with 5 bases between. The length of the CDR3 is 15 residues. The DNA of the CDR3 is TGTGCCAGCAGCTTAGAGGTATCTGGGGCCAACGTCCTGACTTTC. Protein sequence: CASSLEVSGANVLTF.

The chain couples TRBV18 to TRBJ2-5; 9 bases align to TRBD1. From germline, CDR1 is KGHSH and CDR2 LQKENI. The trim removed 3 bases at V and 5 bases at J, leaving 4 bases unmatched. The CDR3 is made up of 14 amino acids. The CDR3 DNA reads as TGTGCCAGCTCACCGTTCGGACAGGGGGAGACCCAGTACTTC. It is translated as CASSPFGQGETQYF.

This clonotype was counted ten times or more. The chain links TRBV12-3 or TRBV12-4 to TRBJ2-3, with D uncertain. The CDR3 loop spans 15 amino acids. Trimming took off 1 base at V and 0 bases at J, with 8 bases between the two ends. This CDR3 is CASSLDGISTDTQYF. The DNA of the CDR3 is TGTGCCAGCAGTTTAGATGGGATAAGCACAGATACGCAGTATTTT.

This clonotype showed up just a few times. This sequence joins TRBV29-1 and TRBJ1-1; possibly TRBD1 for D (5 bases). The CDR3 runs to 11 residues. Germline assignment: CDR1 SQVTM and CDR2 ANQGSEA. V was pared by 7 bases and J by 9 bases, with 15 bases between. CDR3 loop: CSAEVGEQAFF. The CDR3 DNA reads TGCAGCGCCGAAGTGGGGGAACAAGCTTTCTTT.